The 28 T cell receptor beta chains in this list originate from one sample, sequenced in a study of radiation and T cells in renal cell carcinoma. The assay was immunoSEQ multiplex PCR, and TCRdb's table has in-frame clones only and misses some. The profile shows 150,000 or so clones, about nine tenths of them singletons. Documented time point: blood 2 weeks post-SBRT. Treatment here: 15 Gy SBRT to primary tumor, nephrectomy 4 weeks later. The input for sequencing was blood, taken from a patient whose treatment included radiotherapy and nephrectomy. Receptor source: a woman between 45 and 60 years old with renal cell carcinoma.

The table lists this clone with a count of one. V is TRBV5-1 and J is TRBJ2-5; D is unresolved. Germline CDR1 is SGHRS and CDR2 is YFSETQ. The V and J ends lost 1 base and 4 bases respectively, with 5 bases between them. The CDR3 totals 12 residues. The CDR3 sequence: CASSLTGETQYF. The CDR3 bases are TGCGCCAGCAGCTTGACTGGAGAGACCCAGTACTTC.

The chain has TRBV10-3 and TRBJ1-5; D is perhaps TRBD1 (5 bases). V was pared by 1 base and J by 0 bases, with 7 bases between. The CDR3 is 15 residues long. Germline V gene sequence: CDR1 ENHRY, CDR2 SYGVKD. This CDR3 reads CAISEYGTSNQPQHF. In nucleotides, the CDR3 is TGTGCCATCAGTGAGTACGGGACTAGCAATCAGCCCCAGCATTTT.

This chain links TRBV5-5 with TRBJ2-2; D is possibly TRBD1 (6 bases). Trimming shortened V by 5 bases and J by 1 base, and 15 bases separated the two germline ends. Germline CDR1 is SGHKS and CDR2 is YYEKEE (reference sequence). The CDR3 contains 16 residues. The CDR3 sequence: CASRTAQGLNTGELFF. Written as DNA, the CDR3 is TGTGCCAGCAGAACCGCACAGGGCTTGAACACCGGGGAGCTGTTTTTT. The whole variable domain, filled in from reference TRBV5-5 and TRBJ2-2, reads DAGVTQSPTHLIKTRGQQVTLRCSPISGHKSVSWYQQVLGQGPQFIFQYYEKEERGRGNFPDRFSARQFPNYSSELNVNALLLGDSALYLCASRTAQGLNTGELFFGEGSRLTVL.

The chain couples TRBV2 to TRBJ1-2; the D gene is possibly TRBD1 (6 bases). V was clipped by 5 bases and J by 0 bases, with 13 bases between them. The CDR3 runs to 15 residues. The germline gives CDR1 SNHLY, CDR2 FYNNEI. The CDR3 sequence: CASSWRGLANYGYTF. Here the CDR3 DNA reads TGTGCCAGCAGTTGGCGGGGGCTCGCTAACTATGGCTACACCTTC.

This rearrangement joins TRBV9 to TRBJ2-3; the D gene is possibly TRBD1 (6 bases). CDR1 and CDR2 (germline): SGDLS, YYNGEE. CDR3 length: 16 residues. V lost 0 bases to trimming and J lost 0 bases, with 11 bases between them. The CDR3 DNA reads as TGTGCCAGCAGCGTAGCCCCACAGGGAAGCACAGATACGCAGTATTTT. It specifies CASSVAPQGSTDTQYF.

This clone has a handful of counts. V gene TRBV19 combines with J gene TRBJ1-1; D possibly corresponds to TRBD1 (5 bases). Trimming took off 3 bases at V and 1 base at J, with 9 bases between the two ends. The CDR3 has 14 residues. Germline loops: CDR1 LNHDA, CDR2 SQIVND (reference sequence). In DNA form, the CDR3 reads TGTGCCAGTAGTATGCGCAGGGAGAACACTGAAGCTTTCTTT. Its translation: CASSMRRENTEAFF.

The chain is built from TRBV19 and TRBJ2-7, with D tentatively TRBD1 (6 bases). This CDR3 region has 14 residues. CDR1 is LNHDA, CDR2 SQIVND, per germline (reference sequence). V lost 4 bases and J 2 bases, leaving 12 bases between the germline ends. The CDR3 protein is CASSSRGQPYEQYF. The CDR3 nucleotides read TGTGCCAGTAGTAGCAGGGGTCAACCCTACGAGCAGTACTTC.

The chain is built from TRBV4-3 and TRBJ1-1; no clear D gene. There are 15 residues in the CDR3. Germline V CDR1 and CDR2: LGHNA, YSLEER. Trimming pared 0 bases from V and 4 bases from J, leaving 12 bases between. The CDR3 DNA reads as TGCGCCAGCAGCCAAGATATGATCGTGGGCACTGAAGCTTTCTTT. The encoded protein is CASSQDMIVGTEAFF.

V usage is TRBV6-5 and J usage is TRBJ1-2; D possibly corresponds to TRBD1 (5 bases). V dropped 6 bases and J dropped 8 bases, with 16 bases sitting between them. The CDR3 sequence is 13 residues long. In germline, CDR1 is MNHEY, CDR2 SVGAGI. CDR3 in DNA: TGTGCCAGCAGCCTCAACGGCCGGGGGGGCTACACCTTC. This encodes CASSLNGRGGYTF.

The rearrangement links TRBV5-1 to TRBJ2-2; the D call may be TRBD1 or TRBD2 (5 bases each). Per germline, CDR1 SGHRS and CDR2 YFSETQ. The CDR3 has 15 residues. V was clipped by 3 bases and J by 5 bases, with 14 bases between them. Here the CDR3 reads CASSWDRQRTGELFF. The CDR3 region has the DNA TGCGCCAGCAGCTGGGACCGCCAACGTACCGGGGAGCTGTTTTTT.

The chain has TRBV7-9 and TRBJ2-5; 8 bases align to TRBD2. In germline, CDR1 is SEHNR, CDR2 FQNEAQ (reference sequence). Germline trimming cut 5 bases from V and 1 base from J; bases unmatched to any gene: 9. The length of the CDR3 is 16 residues. The CDR3 here is CASSPRGGGLQETQYF. The DNA for the CDR3 is TGTGCCAGCAGCCCGAGGGGCGGGGGGCTCCAAGAGACCCAGTACTTC. The full variable domain, with the rest looked up from reference TRBV7-9 and TRBJ2-5, is DTGVSQNPRHKITKRGQNVTFRCDPISEHNRLYWYRQTLGQGPEFLTYFQNEAQLEKSRLLSDRFSAERPKGSFSTLEIQRTEQGDSAMYLCASSPRGGGLQETQYFGPGTRLLVL.

This sequence joins TRBV2 and TRBJ1-1; TRBD1 aligns across 7 bases. J was trimmed by 3 bases and V by 6 bases; bases with no gene match: 1. Germline-derived CDR1 and CDR2 are SNHLY and FYNNEI. This CDR3 is built from 12 residues. DNA for the CDR3: TGTGCCAGCAGGCAGGGGGACACTGAAGCTTTCTTT. As protein: CASRQGDTEAFF. Filled out from reference TRBV2 and TRBJ1-1, the complete variable domain reads EPEVTQTPSHQVTQMGQEVILRCVPISNHLYFYWYRQILGQKVEFLVSFYNNEISEKSEIFDDQFSVERPDGSNFTLKIRSTKLEDSAMYFCASRQGDTEAFFGQGTRLTVV.

This chain connects TRBV2 to TRBJ2-5; D remains ambiguous. CDR3 length equals 13 residues. Per germline, CDR1 SNHLY and CDR2 FYNNEI. Trimming cost V 4 bases and J 5 bases, with 11 bases left between them. The CDR3 is CASSGLELETQYF. The CDR3 nucleotides read TGTGCCAGCAGTGGCCTGGAGCTGGAGACCCAGTACTTC.

This clone was recorded only once. The rearrangement joins TRBV6-5 to TRBJ1-2; D unclear. V shed 6 bases and J shed 4 bases, with 9 bases lying between them. The CDR3 is 12 residues long. Germline V gene data show CDR1 as MNHEY and CDR2 as SVGAGI. For the CDR3, the DNA is TGTGCCAGCAGAACGGGAAGCTATGGCTACACCTTC. Protein: CASRTGSYGYTF.

The chain employs TRBV25-1 and TRBJ2-3; D not certain. Trimming took off 3 bases at V and 1 base at J, with 8 bases between the two ends. The CDR3 runs 14 residues. Germline assignment: CDR1 MGHDK and CDR2 SYGVNS. For the CDR3, the DNA is TGTGCCAGCAGTGAGTATGCTGGCACAGATACGCAGTATTTT. Amino acid sequence: CASSEYAGTDTQYF.

V gene TRBV5-6 combines with J gene TRBJ2-7, with TRBD1 matching over 10 bases. The CDR3 is made up of 14 amino acids. After removal of 4 bases from V and 6 bases from J, the junction contained 7 bases not matched to a gene. The germline CDR1 and CDR2 sequences are SGHDT and YYEEEE. The CDR3 DNA reads as TGTGCCAGCAGCGGGGACAGGGGTGCTTCCGAGCAGTACTTC. Amino acid sequence: CASSGDRGASEQYF.

In this sample, this clone turned up once. V is TRBV19 and J is TRBJ1-1, with 7 positions matching TRBD1. The ends lost 7 bases at V and 0 bases at J; junction bases unmatched: 20. Per the germline V gene, CDR1 is LNHDA and CDR2 is SQIVND (reference sequence). The CDR3 loop spans 19 amino acids. CDR3 coding DNA: TGTGCCAGTACCGTGACAGGGAACTGGCTCGACTTAATGAACACTGAAGCTTTCTTT. Its translation is CASTVTGNWLDLMNTEAFF.

The chain couples TRBV18 to TRBJ1-5; D perhaps matches TRBD1 (5 bases). V was cut by 2 bases and J by 1 base, with 15 bases left in between. The CDR3 extends over 17 amino acids. Germline V gene sequence: CDR1 KGHSH, CDR2 LQKENI. CDR3 region: CASSPVGPGGSNQPQHF. The CDR3 DNA reads as TGTGCCAGCTCACCAGTGGGGCCGGGGGGGAGCAATCAGCCCCAGCATTTT.

V and J are TRBV2 and TRBJ1-2, with D uncertain. Deletions cut 1 base from V and 5 bases from J, with 8 bases between. Germline-derived CDR1 and CDR2 are SNHLY and FYNNEI. This CDR3 region has 13 residues. As DNA, the CDR3 is TGTGCCAGCAGTGAAGAGACCCCGTATGGCTACACCTTC. It encodes CASSEETPYGYTF.

Turning to this clone: The same CDR3 arises from other DNA sequences in this sample as well. The genes are TRBV2 and TRBJ2-3; TRBD1 is a possible D gene (5 bases). The CDR3 contains 10 residues. The V gene lost 8 bases and the J gene lost 7 bases, with 7 bases spanning the gap. The germline V gene has CDR1 SNHLY and CDR2 FYNNEI. CDR3 in amino acids: CASSGNTQYF. CDR3 in DNA: TGTGCCAGCTCAGGGAATACGCAGTATTTT.

This clone occurred a few times. V and J are TRBV4-1 and TRBJ1-2; D remains unclear. The V and J ends lost 4 bases and 3 bases respectively, with 15 bases between them. Germline CDR1 is MGHRA and CDR2 is YSYEKL. CDR3 length: 15 amino acids. DNA for the CDR3: TGCGCCAGCAGCCCGCCAGTTAGCGGGTACTATGGCTACACCTTC. Translating gives CASSPPVSGYYGYTF.

This clone was observed a single time. The chain links TRBV7-2 to TRBJ2-5; possibly TRBD2 for D (6 bases). The CDR3 covers 16 residues. The germline gives CDR1 SGHTA, CDR2 FQGNSA. The V and J ends lost 0 bases and 6 bases respectively, with 17 bases between them. The DNA of the CDR3 is TGTGCCAGCAGCTTAGCTTCGCGGGGTCACGGGAAGACCCAGTACTTC. Protein sequence: CASSLASRGHGKTQYF.

The chain employs TRBV6-1 and TRBJ2-1, with TRBD2 as a possible D gene (7 bases). V lost 6 bases, J lost 9 bases, and 18 bases lay in between. The CDR3 is 14 residues long. CDR1 is MNHNS and CDR2 is SASEGT in the germline V gene. The CDR3 here is CASRLLGGQGEQFF. DNA for the CDR3: TGTGCCAGCAGACTCCTCGGGGGGCAGGGTGAGCAGTTCTTC.

This chain connects TRBV6-1 to TRBJ2-1, with 15 bases matching TRBD2. Germline CDR1 reads MNHNS; CDR2 reads SASEGT. Germline trimming cut 5 bases from V and 9 bases from J; bases unmatched to any gene: 5. This CDR3 is built from 15 residues. The CDR3 region is CASSRTSGGAGEQFF. CDR3 in DNA: TGTGCCAGCAGTAGGACTAGCGGGGGGGCGGGTGAGCAGTTCTTC.

This chain uses TRBV5-1 with TRBJ1-2; D may be TRBD1 (5 bases). The CDR3 spans 15 residues. The germline V gene encodes CDR1 SGHRS and CDR2 YFSETQ. V lost 0 bases to trimming and J lost 4 bases, with 13 bases between them. The CDR3 DNA reads TGCGCCAGCAGCTTGGACCCAACTGGGGCCTATGGCTACACCTTC. As protein: CASSLDPTGAYGYTF.

The rearrangement links TRBV2 to TRBJ2-5; D uncertain. Between the trimmed V and J ends, which lost 8 bases and 5 bases, there was a span of 12 bases. Looked up from germline, CDR1 is SNHLY and CDR2 is FYNNEI. The CDR3 loop spans 12 amino acids. Here the CDR3 reads CASGITPETQYF. CDR3 coding DNA: TGTGCCAGCGGTATTACGCCCGAGACCCAGTACTTC.

The rearrangement joins TRBV7-8 to TRBJ2-7; either TRBD1 or TRBD2 may fit D (5 bases each). Per germline, CDR1 SGHVS and CDR2 FQNEAQ. V gave up 3 bases and J gave up 4 bases, with 25 bases separating them. This CDR3 comprises 18 residues. CDR3 amino acids: CASSLGPRTFDQHYEQYF. In DNA form, the CDR3 reads TGTGCCAGCAGCTTGGGACCCCGAACGTTCGACCAGCATTACGAGCAGTACTTC.

J is TRBJ2-7 and V is TRBV30, with 8 bases fitting TRBD2. Germline CDR1 and CDR2: GTSNPN and SVGIG (reference sequence). V shed 4 bases, J shed 2 bases, and the junction held 7 bases outside the gene matches. The CDR3 extends over 14 amino acids. CDR3 in DNA: TGTGCCTGGAATGTACTAGCGGAGACCTACGAGCAGTACTTC. Amino acid sequence: CAWNVLAETYEQYF.